Each of the 4 T cell receptor beta chains below was sequenced from the same sample in a study of T-cell memory formation after mild COVID-19. In TCRdb, the 5' RACE reads were re-called with MiXCR into one record per CDR3 protein. The sample records about 540,000 distinct CDR3 sequences, roughly 20% being singletons. Sequences were obtained from PBMCs or a T cell subset sorted from them (not recorded which). The receptors shown here come from an adult woman who had mild COVID-19 (a few samples of this study predate the infection). Cell type and time point are not known.

This clonotype turned up a few times. The V and J genes are TRBV25-1 and TRBJ2-5, with a tentative D call TRBD1 (6 bases). Per the germline V gene, CDR1 is MGHDK and CDR2 is SYGVNS. Trimming removed 4 bases at V and 1 base at J, with 13 bases between. The length of the CDR3 is 15 residues. This CDR3 is CASSGPGHLQETQYF. CDR3 bases: TGTGCCAGCAGTGGGCCGGGACACCTCCAAGAGACCCAGTACTTC.

The rearrangement joins TRBV3-1 to TRBJ2-3; D remains unclear. CDR3 size: 14 residues. V was pared by 1 base and J by 2 bases, with 7 bases between. Germline V CDR1 and CDR2: LGHDT, YNNKEL (reference sequence). The CDR3: CASSQVMPTDTQYF. CDR3 coding DNA: TGTGCCAGCAGCCAAGTGATGCCCACAGATACGCAGTATTTT.

This chain uses TRBV7-3 with TRBJ2-1; D perhaps matches TRBD2 (5 bases). Germline V CDR1 and CDR2: SGHTA, FQGTGA. CDR3 length: 12 residues. V lost 3 bases and J lost 9, with 9 bases in between. CDR3 sequence: CASSFGKTEQFF. The CDR3, as DNA: TGTGCCAGCAGCTTCGGGAAGACTGAGCAGTTCTTC.

The chain is built from TRBV6-2 or TRBV6-3 and TRBJ1-5, with 7 bases that match TRBD1. With V trimmed by 5 bases and J by 2 bases, 6 bases remained unmatched. This CDR3 is built from 15 residues. Germline V gives CDR1 MNHEY, CDR2 SVGEGT. CDR3 bases: TGTGCCAGCAGTACAGACAGGGCCCGCAATCAGCCCCAGCATTTT. Its translation is CASSTDRARNQPQHF.